These T cell receptor beta chains were read from a single sample in a study of cytomegalovirus exposure and HLA in healthy donors. The data were produced by immunoSEQ multiplex PCR, yet TCRdb's version contains in-frame clones alone and is incomplete. This sample has fewer than 95,000 clones, with roughly 84% found just once. Sequenced: PBMCs. The receptors here all came from a young woman in good health and CMV-seropositive. Both conserved end residues are trimmed from each CDR3. The order of the fields is V gene, J gene, CDR3 protein.

V gene: TRBV5-1
J gene: TRBJ2-3
CDR3 protein: ASSFSGEADTQY

V gene: TRBV7-9
J gene: TRBJ1-1
CDR3 protein: ASSFWGRDRDSNTEAF

V gene: TRBV5-1
J gene: TRBJ1-1
CDR3 protein: ASSLGGGADEAF

V gene: TRBV9
J gene: TRBJ1-2
CDR3 protein: ASSRNRDNYGYT

V gene: TRBV2
J gene: TRBJ1-2
CDR3 protein: AREKHYRAGARGYGYT

V gene: TRBV10-3
J gene: TRBJ2-5
CDR3 protein: AISDVGREGQVETQY

V gene: TRBV4-2
J gene: TRBJ2-5
CDR3 protein: ASSPPAGEETQY

V gene: TRBV19
J gene: TRBJ2-5
CDR3 protein: ASSVTPGVQETQY

V gene: TRBV5-1
J gene: TRBJ2-7
CDR3 protein: ASSPNEGAQY

V gene: TRBV15
J gene: TRBJ1-1
CDR3 protein: ATSRDSRGGDTEAF

V gene: TRBV5-1
J gene: TRBJ1-2
CDR3 protein: ASSPLQGYYGYT

V gene: TRBV5-1
J gene: TRBJ2-5
CDR3 protein: ASSLVAGYQETQY

V gene: TRBV4-3
J gene: TRBJ1-6
CDR3 protein: ASSQDAGVGISPLH

V gene: TRBV6-5
J gene: TRBJ1-2
CDR3 protein: ASSYSISTGAGYT

V gene: TRBV4-2
J gene: TRBJ1-1
CDR3 protein: ASSQDGWQGGGEAF

V gene: TRBV27
J gene: TRBJ1-5
CDR3 protein: ASSLKQPSHQPQH

V gene: TRBV9
J gene: TRBJ2-3
CDR3 protein: ASSVAGGNTDTQY

V gene: TRBV19
J gene: TRBJ2-2
CDR3 protein: ASSPQGYTGELF

V gene: TRBV28
J gene: TRBJ1-1
CDR3 protein: ASSRPRGSAEAF

V gene: TRBV5-1
J gene: TRBJ1-5
CDR3 protein: ASSPEGAPNQPQH

V gene: TRBV4-2
J gene: TRBJ2-3
CDR3 protein: ASSRFEDYLTDTQY

V gene: TRBV10-1
J gene: TRBJ2-2
CDR3 protein: ASSPSFTGGTGELF

V gene: TRBV19
J gene: TRBJ1-2
CDR3 protein: ASTSYRVGGYT

V gene: TRBV5-1
J gene: TRBJ2-3
CDR3 protein: ASSTSGGTDTQY

V gene: TRBV30
J gene: TRBJ1-3
CDR3 protein: AWSVLGAGNTIY

V gene: TRBV5-1
J gene: TRBJ2-5
CDR3 protein: ASSLRAGGPETQY

V gene: TRBV7-2
J gene: TRBJ1-1
CDR3 protein: ASSFQGAGGTEAF